Included here is one TCR beta chain sequence, with context. Its antigen remains unknown. 5'RACE template switching with UMIs generated TCR beta cDNA. From the 5' RACE reads, TCRdb lists one entry per CDR3 protein and no DNA. Seen in this sample are roughly 450,000 distinct CDR3 sequences; the ten most common clones hold over 1.3%. This specimen comes from a study of T cells expressing NK-cell markers. Study-wide findings and caveats: 1.0-7.0% of CD8+ T cells in a handful of donors belonged to dominant NKG2C+ clonotypes. Four of the donors also had these clonotypes leading their CD3+CD56-NKG2C+ fraction.

Germline V gene lookup returns CDR1 KGHDR and CDR2 SFDVKD. This CDR3 has 14 residues. The clonotype was recovered from a woman in her 50s in good health. This chain links TRBV24-1 with TRBJ2-3; TCRdb picks TRBD1, but there is no DNA to check that call. Input material: blood T cells: a sorted CD56 or NKG2C T cell subset, CD4+ or CD8+ T cells, or bulk PBMC T cells (not recorded which). The CDR3 spells CATTERGAGDTQYF.